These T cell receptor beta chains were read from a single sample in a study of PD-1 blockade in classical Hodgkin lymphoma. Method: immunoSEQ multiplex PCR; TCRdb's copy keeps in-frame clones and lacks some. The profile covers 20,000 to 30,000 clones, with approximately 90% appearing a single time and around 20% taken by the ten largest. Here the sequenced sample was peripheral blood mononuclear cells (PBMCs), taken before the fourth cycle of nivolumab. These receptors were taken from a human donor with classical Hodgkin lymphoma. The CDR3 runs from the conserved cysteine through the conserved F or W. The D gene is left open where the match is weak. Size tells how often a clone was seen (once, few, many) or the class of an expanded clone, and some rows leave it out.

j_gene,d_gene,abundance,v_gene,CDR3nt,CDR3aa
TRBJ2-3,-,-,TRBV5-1,TGCGCCAGCAGCTTGGGAGCGGGCAGCTCGGGCACAGATACGCAGTATTTT,CASSLGAGSSGTDTQYF
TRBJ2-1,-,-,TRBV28,TGTGCCAGCAGCTCGGACTGGTTCTACAATGAGCAGTTCTTC,CASSSDWFYNEQFF
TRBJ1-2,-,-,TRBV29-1,TGCAGCGTTGAGTCCCAGGCGCGAGGCTACACCTTC,CSVESQARGYTF
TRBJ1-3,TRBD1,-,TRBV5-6,TGTGCCAGCAGCTCGTCCGGGACAGGGAGAAACACCATATATTTT,CASSSSGTGRNTIYF
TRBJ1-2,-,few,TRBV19,TGTGCCAGTGGACAAGGCGGTACACGGGGCTACACCTTC,CASGQGGTRGYTF
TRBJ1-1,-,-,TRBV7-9,TGTGCCAGCAGCTTAATGACAGGCTACGGAGCTTTCTTT,CASSLMTGYGAFF
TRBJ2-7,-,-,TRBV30,TGTGCCTGGAATGCAGGTACCTACGAGCAGTACTTC,CAWNAGTYEQYF
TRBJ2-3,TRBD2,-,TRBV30,TGTGCCTGGAGTGTAGGACTAGCGGGGGGTGATACGCAGTATTTT,CAWSVGLAGGDTQYF
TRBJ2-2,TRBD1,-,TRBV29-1,TGCAGCGTTGAGGGGGGACCGGGACAGGGGAACACCGGGGAGCTGTTTTTT,CSVEGGPGQGNTGELFF
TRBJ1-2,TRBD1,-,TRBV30,TGTGCCTGGAGGCGGGGCAGGGGGAACTATGGCTACACCTTC,CAWRRGRGNYGYTF
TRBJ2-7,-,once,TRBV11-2,TGTGCCAGCAGCTTAGATCTCCCCGAAGGGCTCTACGAGCAGTACTTC,CASSLDLPEGLYEQYF
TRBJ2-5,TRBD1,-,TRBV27,TGTGCCAGCAGCCGGACAGGGAGGTTAGTGGAGACCCAGTACTTC,CASSRTGRLVETQYF
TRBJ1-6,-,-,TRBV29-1,TGCAGCGTTGGAACAGGCGGAAATTCACCCCTCCACTTT,CSVGTGGNSPLHF
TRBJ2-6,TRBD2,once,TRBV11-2,TGTGCCAGCAGCTTAGCGGGGGGTAATGGGGCCAACGTCCTGACTTTC,CASSLAGGNGANVLTF
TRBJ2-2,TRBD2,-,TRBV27,TGTGCCAGCAGTTTCAAGCCCAGGGAGGGGTGGTCGAACACCGGGGAGCTGTTTTTT,CASSFKPREGWSNTGELFF
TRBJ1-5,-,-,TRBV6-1,TGTGCCAGCAGTCAGGGACGCGGTCAGCCCCAGCATTTT,CASSQGRGQPQHF
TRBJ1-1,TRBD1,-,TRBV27,TGTGCCAGCAGAATGACAGGGCTGCACACTGAAGCTTTCTTT,CASRMTGLHTEAFF
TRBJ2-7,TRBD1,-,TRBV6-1,TGTGCCAGCAGTGGGATACAGGGGGATTACGAGCAGTACTTC,CASSGIQGDYEQYF
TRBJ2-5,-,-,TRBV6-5,TGTGCCAGCAGTTATCTTTCGGGGGGCTGGAAGACCCAGTACTTC,CASSYLSGGWKTQYF
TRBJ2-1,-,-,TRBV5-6,TGTGCCAGCAGCCTACGGACCAGGGGTTCCTACAATGAGCAGTTCTTC,CASSLRTRGSYNEQFF
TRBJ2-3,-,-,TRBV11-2,TGTGCCAGCAGCTTACCCGGGAGCCAGTCAGATACGCAGTATTTT,CASSLPGSQSDTQYF
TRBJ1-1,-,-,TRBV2,TGTGCCAGCAGTGTTGGGCAGGGGAACACTGAAGCTTTCTTT,CASSVGQGNTEAFF
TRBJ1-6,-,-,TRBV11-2,TGTGCCAGCAGCTTAGGCCCAGGAGGCGTCTCACCCCTCCACTTT,CASSLGPGGVSPLHF
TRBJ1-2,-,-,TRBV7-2,TGTGCCAGCAGCTTATGGGGGTCGACAGGCTATGGCTACACCTTC,CASSLWGSTGYGYTF
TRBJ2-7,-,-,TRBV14,TGTGCCAGCAGCCCTGGGACGGCGGCCGAGCAGTACTTC,CASSPGTAAEQYF
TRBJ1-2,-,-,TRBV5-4,TGTGCCAGCAGCACGGGGGGGGGCCTCTATGGCTACACCTTC,CASSTGGGLYGYTF
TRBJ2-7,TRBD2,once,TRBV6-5,TGTGCCAGCAGTTACTCCGAGCGGGAGCGGTACGAGCAGTACTTC,CASSYSERERYEQYF
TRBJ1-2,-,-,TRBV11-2,TGTGCCAGCAGCTTAGATCGTGCCGTACCGTATGGCTACACCTTC,CASSLDRAVPYGYTF
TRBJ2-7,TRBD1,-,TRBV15,TGTGCCACCAGCAGATTGGGACAGGGCTACGAGCAGTACTTC,CATSRLGQGYEQYF
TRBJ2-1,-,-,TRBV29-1,TGCAGCGTTGTAATGCTAGTCACACTGCCCCAGTTCTTC,CSVVMLVTLPQFF
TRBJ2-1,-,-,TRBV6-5,TGTGCCAGCAGTTCCGCAGTGAGCTCCTACAATGAGCAGTTCTTC,CASSSAVSSYNEQFF
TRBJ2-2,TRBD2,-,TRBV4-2,TGTGCCAGCAGCCAAGAGACTAGCCTCCCGGTGGAGCTGTTTTTT,CASSQETSLPVELFF
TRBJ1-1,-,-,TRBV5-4,TGTGCCAGCAGCTTGGACAGAAACACTGAAGCTTTCTTT,CASSLDRNTEAFF
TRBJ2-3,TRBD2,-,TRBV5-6,TGTGCCAGCAGCTCTAGCGGGAGTGTGGGGAATACGCAGTATTTT,CASSSSGSVGNTQYF
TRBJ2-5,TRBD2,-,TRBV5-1,TGCGCCAGCAGCACCGGGACTAGCAGGGAGACCCAGTACTTC,CASSTGTSRETQYF
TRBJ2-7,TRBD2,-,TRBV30,TGTGCCTGGAGTAGCGGGAGCTGGGCCTACGAGCAGTACTTC,CAWSSGSWAYEQYF
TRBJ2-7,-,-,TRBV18,TGTGCCAGCTCACCGGAGAGTGGGGGCGTTTACGAGCAGTACTTC,CASSPESGGVYEQYF
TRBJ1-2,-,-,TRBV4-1,TGCGCCAGCAGCCAACCCGCGCCAGGGGCGGGTGCCGCTAACTATGGCTACACCTTC,CASSQPAPGAGAANYGYTF
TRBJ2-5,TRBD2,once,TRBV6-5,TGTGCCAGCAGCCCCTCGGGGGGGAACCAAGAGACCCAGTACTTC,CASSPSGGNQETQYF
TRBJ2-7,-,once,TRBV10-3,TGTGCCATCAGTGTGGTAGGGGGCTCCTACGAGCAGTACTTC,CAISVVGGSYEQYF
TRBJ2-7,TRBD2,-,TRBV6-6,TGTGCCAGCAGTTACGGCGGGAGTGGTATTTACGAGCAGTACTTC,CASSYGGSGIYEQYF
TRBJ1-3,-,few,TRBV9,TGTGCCAGCAGCGTCAGGGGAGCTGTTGGAAACACCATATATTTT,CASSVRGAVGNTIYF
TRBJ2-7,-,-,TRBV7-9,TGTGCCAGCAGCTTCGCCACAGGGAAATCCTACGAGCAGTACTTC,CASSFATGKSYEQYF
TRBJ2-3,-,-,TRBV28,TGTGCCAGCAGTTTACCAGATACGCAGTATTTT,CASSLPDTQYF
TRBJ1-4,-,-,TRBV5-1,TGCGCCAGCAGCTTGTCCGGGATTGCAACTAATGAAAAACTGTTTTTT,CASSLSGIATNEKLFF
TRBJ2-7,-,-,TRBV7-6,TGTGCCAGCAGCTTACAGAGGACAAGTTACGAGCAGTACTTC,CASSLQRTSYEQYF
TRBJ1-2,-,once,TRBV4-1,TGCGCCAGCAGCCAAGCAATAACAGCAACTAACTATGGCTACACCTTC,CASSQAITATNYGYTF
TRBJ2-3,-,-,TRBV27,TGTGCCAGCAGTTTGAGTCGGGTGAGCATCACAGATACGCAGTATTTT,CASSLSRVSITDTQYF
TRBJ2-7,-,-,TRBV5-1,TGCGCCAGCAGCTTATGGGGACGGAGCTCCTACGAGCAGTACTTC,CASSLWGRSSYEQYF
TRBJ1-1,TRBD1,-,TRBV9,TGTGCCAGCAGCGTAGTCGGGCAGGGGGTGAACACTGAAGCTTTCTTT,CASSVVGQGVNTEAFF
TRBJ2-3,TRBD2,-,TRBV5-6,TGTGCCAGCAGCTTACGGACTAGCGGGGCCTCTACAGATACGCAGTATTTT,CASSLRTSGASTDTQYF
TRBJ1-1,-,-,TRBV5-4,TGTGCCAGCAGCTTTGTGTCGGAGGCAAGGACTGAAGCTTTCTTT,CASSFVSEARTEAFF
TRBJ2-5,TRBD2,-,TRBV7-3,TGTGCCAGCAGCCCAACGGGACTACAAGAGACCCAGTACTTC,CASSPTGLQETQYF
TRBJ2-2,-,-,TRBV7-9,TGTGCCAGCAGCTTAACGGGGGCTGTTACCGGGGAGCTGTTTTTT,CASSLTGAVTGELFF
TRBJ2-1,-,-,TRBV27,TGTGCCAGCAGTCCTACCACTAGCTCCTACAATGAGCAGTTCTTC,CASSPTTSSYNEQFF
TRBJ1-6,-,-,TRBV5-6,TGTGCCAGCAGCTTGTTGGGCAGGGTGGATTCACCCCTCCACTTT,CASSLLGRVDSPLHF
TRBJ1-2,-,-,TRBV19,TGTGCCAGTAGTATACAAAGGATTAACTATGGCTACACCTTC,CASSIQRINYGYTF
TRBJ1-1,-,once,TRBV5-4,TGTGCCAGCAGCGGGGGCCAGGGGGAAGCTTTCTTT,CASSGGQGEAFF
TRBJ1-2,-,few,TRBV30,TGTGCCTGGAGTTCGACAGGAAGCGGCTACACCTTC,CAWSSTGSGYTF